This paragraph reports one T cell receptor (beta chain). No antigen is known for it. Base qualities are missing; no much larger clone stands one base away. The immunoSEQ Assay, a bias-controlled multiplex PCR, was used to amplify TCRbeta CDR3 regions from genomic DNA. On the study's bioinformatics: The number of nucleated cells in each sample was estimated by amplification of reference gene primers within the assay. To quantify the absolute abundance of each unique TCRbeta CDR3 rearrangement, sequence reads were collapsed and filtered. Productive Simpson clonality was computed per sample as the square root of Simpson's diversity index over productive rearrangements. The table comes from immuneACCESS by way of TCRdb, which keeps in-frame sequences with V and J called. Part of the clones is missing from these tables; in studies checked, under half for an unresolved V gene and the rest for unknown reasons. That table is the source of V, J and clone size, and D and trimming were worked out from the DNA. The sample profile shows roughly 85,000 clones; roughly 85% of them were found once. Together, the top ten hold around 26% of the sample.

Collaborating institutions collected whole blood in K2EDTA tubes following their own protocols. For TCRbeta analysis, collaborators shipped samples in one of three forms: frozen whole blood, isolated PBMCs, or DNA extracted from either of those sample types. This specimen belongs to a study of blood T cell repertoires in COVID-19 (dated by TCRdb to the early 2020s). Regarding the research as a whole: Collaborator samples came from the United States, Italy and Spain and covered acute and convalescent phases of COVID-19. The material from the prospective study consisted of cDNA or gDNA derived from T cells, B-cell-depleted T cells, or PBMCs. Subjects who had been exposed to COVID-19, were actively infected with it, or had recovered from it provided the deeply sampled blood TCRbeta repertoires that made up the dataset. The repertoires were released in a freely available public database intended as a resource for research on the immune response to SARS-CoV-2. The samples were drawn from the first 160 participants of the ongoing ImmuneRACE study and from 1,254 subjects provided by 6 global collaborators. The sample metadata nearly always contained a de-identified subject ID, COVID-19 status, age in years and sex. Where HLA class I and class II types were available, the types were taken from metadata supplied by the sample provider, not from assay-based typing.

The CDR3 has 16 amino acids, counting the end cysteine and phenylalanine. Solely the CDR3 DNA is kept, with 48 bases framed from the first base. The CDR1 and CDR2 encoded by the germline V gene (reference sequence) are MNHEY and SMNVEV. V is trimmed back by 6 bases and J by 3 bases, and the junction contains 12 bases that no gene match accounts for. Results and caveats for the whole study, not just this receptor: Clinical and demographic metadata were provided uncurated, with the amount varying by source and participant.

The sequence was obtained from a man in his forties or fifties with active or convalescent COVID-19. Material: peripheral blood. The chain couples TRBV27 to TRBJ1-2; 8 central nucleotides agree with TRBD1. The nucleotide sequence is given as TGTGCCAGCAGGCCTCACCTCGGACAGGGTGACTATGGCTACACCTTC. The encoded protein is CASRPHLGQGDYGYTF.